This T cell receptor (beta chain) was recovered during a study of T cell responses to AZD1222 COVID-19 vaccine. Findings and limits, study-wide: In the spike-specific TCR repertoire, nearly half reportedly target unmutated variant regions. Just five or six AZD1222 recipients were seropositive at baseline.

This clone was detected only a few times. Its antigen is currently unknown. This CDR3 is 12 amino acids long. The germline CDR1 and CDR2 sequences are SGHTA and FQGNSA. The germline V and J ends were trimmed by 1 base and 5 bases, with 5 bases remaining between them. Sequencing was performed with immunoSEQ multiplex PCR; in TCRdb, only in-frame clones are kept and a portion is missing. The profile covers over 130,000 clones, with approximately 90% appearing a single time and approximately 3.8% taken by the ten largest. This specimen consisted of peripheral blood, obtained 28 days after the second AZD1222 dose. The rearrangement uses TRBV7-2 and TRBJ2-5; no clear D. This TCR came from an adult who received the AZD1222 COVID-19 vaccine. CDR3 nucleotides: TGTGCCAGCAGCTTAGTTAAGGAGACCCAGTACTTC. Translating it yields CASSLVKETQYF.